The 17 T cell receptor beta chains in this list originate from one sample, sequenced in a study of CD4 T cell repertoires in COVID-19. TCRdb keeps only in-frame clones here, not all; method: immunoSEQ multiplex PCR. Of 70,000 to 95,000 clones in the sample, roughly 80% are singletons; the top ten hold 0.45% to 0.7%. The input for sequencing was CD4+ T cells from peripheral blood, taken after recovery from COVID-19. Receptor source: a human donor who had COVID-19.

The rearrangement links TRBV29-1 to TRBJ2-7; 12 bases are shared with TRBD1. Per germline, CDR1 SQVTM and CDR2 ANQGSEA. The CDR3 has 16 amino acids. The V segment lost 8 bases and the J segment 5 bases; nucleotides outside the gene matches: 16. The chain's CDR3 is CSKTLTGQGAIHEQYF. Here the CDR3 DNA reads TGCAGCAAAACCTTAACGGGACAGGGGGCGATCCACGAGCAGTACTTC.

The V gene is TRBV5-1, the J gene TRBJ1-3, with 7 bases matching TRBD1. Germline V gene sequence: CDR1 SGHRS, CDR2 YFSETQ. V lost 4 bases and J lost 0; bases outside the gene matches: 7. CDR3 length: 16 amino acids. The CDR3 loop is CASSQTRTGSGNTIYF. CDR3 DNA: TGCGCCAGCAGCCAGACGAGGACAGGCTCTGGAAACACCATATATTTT.

This clone was seen only a few times. V usage is TRBV19 and J usage is TRBJ2-1; TRBD1 is a possible D gene (5 bases). Germline CDR1 reads LNHDA; CDR2 reads SQIVND (reference sequence). This CDR3 spans 12 amino acids. The germline V and J ends were trimmed by 6 bases and 8 bases, with 11 bases remaining between them. CDR3 in DNA: TGTGCCAGTAGGGGCAGGGCCCATGAGCAGTTCTTC. It codes for CASRGRAHEQFF. Full variable domain (rest looked up from reference TRBV19 and TRBJ2-1): DGGITQSPKYLFRKEGQNVTLSCEQNLNHDAMYWYRQDPGQGLRLIYYSQIVNDFQKGDIAEGYSVSREKKESFPLTVTSAQKNPTAFYLCASRGRAHEQFFGPGTRLTVL.

This clone occurred once. The V gene is TRBV29-1, the J gene TRBJ2-6; tentatively, D is TRBD1 (6 bases). Germline loops: CDR1 SQVTM, CDR2 ANQGSEA. The CDR3 has 19 amino acids. Trimming shortened V by 7 bases and J by 0 bases, and 25 bases separated the two germline ends. The CDR3 sequence is CSASATGQGKHSGANVLTF. CDR3 nucleotide sequence: TGCAGCGCCAGCGCTACCGGGCAGGGGAAACACTCTGGGGCCAACGTCCTGACTTTC.

J is TRBJ1-1 and V is TRBV5-1, with TRBD1 identical over 8 bases. The CDR3 loop spans 18 amino acids. Germline lookup yields CDR1 SGHRS and CDR2 YFSETQ. The J segment lost 3 bases and the V segment lost 0 bases, leaving 13 bases of the junction unmatched. The CDR3 DNA reads as TGCGCCAGCAGCTTGGGGGCCGGACAGGGAAGAAGAGACACTGAAGCTTTCTTT. Translation: CASSLGAGQGRRDTEAFF.

V usage is TRBV15 and J usage is TRBJ1-1; no clear D. The V gene's germline CDR1 is LNHNV and CDR2 YYDKDF (reference sequence). The CDR3 runs 14 residues. V was cut by 0 bases and J by 5 bases, with 10 bases left in between. The CDR3 loop is CATSRDGQTTEAFF. Written as DNA, the CDR3 is TGTGCCACCAGCAGAGATGGGCAGACAACTGAAGCTTTCTTT.

Notes on this clone: The same CDR3 can be traced to other DNA sequences in this sample. In DNA, the CDR3 is TGTGCCAGCAGCCCAGGGGGCTCAGAGACCCAGTACTTC. As protein: CASSPGGSETQYF. This rearrangement joins TRBV3-1 (or the pseudogene TRBV3-2) to TRBJ2-5; 8 bases are a match to TRBD1. The length of the CDR3 is 13 residues. The V and J ends lost 4 bases and 4 bases, in that order; junction bases with no gene match: 2. The V gene's germline CDR1 is LGHDT and CDR2 YNNKEL (reference sequence).

The chain employs TRBV7-9 and TRBJ1-1, with no clear D. V was clipped by 5 bases and J by 5 bases, with 12 bases between them. Germline V gene lookup returns CDR1 SEHNR and CDR2 FQNEAQ (reference sequence). This CDR3 spans 13 amino acids. The DNA for the CDR3 is TGTGCCAGCAGCCCCGAAGTGGGGACTGAAGCTTTCTTT. Its protein product is CASSPEVGTEAFF.

The rearrangement links TRBV10-3 to TRBJ2-3, with 7 bases matching TRBD2. The germline V gene has CDR1 ENHRY and CDR2 SYGVKD. This CDR3 comprises 14 residues. V shed 11 bases and J 3 bases; nucleotides not matched to a gene: 11. The CDR3 coding sequence is TGTGCCGCAGCCGGGACTATCCTAACAGATACGCAGTATTTT. It is translated as CAAAGTILTDTQYF.

In this sample, this clone turned up a few times. The chain is built from TRBV4-1 and TRBJ1-4, with 8 bases that match TRBD1. With V trimmed by 1 base and J by 10 bases, 8 bases remained unmatched. From germline, CDR1 is MGHRA and CDR2 YSYEKL. The CDR3 is made up of 15 amino acids. CDR3 sequence reads: CASSQAGTGYGKLFF. The CDR3 bases are TGCGCCAGCAGCCAAGCAGGGACAGGTTATGGAAAACTGTTTTTT.

The chain links TRBV5-4 to TRBJ2-2, with TRBD2 as a possible D gene (6 bases). This CDR3 has 14 residues. With 0 bases removed from V and 7 bases from J, the gap between germline ends came to 10 bases. CDR1 SGHNT and CDR2 YYREEE come from the germline V gene (reference sequence). DNA of the CDR3: TGTGCCAGCAGCTTGGATGGGACTTACGGGGAGCTGTTTTTT. Its protein is CASSLDGTYGELFF.

This chain uses TRBV27 with TRBJ2-3; maybe TRBD2 (5 bases). Germline V CDR1 and CDR2: MNHEY, SMNVEV (reference sequence). The CDR3 is made up of 14 amino acids. The V gene lost 3 bases and the J gene lost 0 bases, with 7 bases spanning the gap. Here the CDR3 reads CASSFGLSTDTQYF. In nucleotides, the CDR3 is TGTGCCAGCAGTTTTGGACTTAGCACAGATACGCAGTATTTT.

This sequence joins TRBV5-1 and TRBJ2-7, with no clear D. Germline CDR1 SGHRS, CDR2 YFSETQ. This CDR3 has 15 amino acids. Trimming shortened V by 0 bases and J by 0 bases, and 10 bases separated the two germline ends. In DNA, the CDR3 is TGCGCCAGCAGCTTGGAGTATAGTCTCTCCTACGAGCAGTACTTC. This sequence encodes CASSLEYSLSYEQYF.

The chain joins TRBV6-2 or TRBV6-3 to TRBJ1-2, with 8 bases fitting TRBD1. This CDR3 has 16 amino acids. The trim removed 6 bases at V and 6 bases at J, leaving 15 bases unmatched. Germline V CDR1 and CDR2: MNHEY, SVGEGT. Here the CDR3 DNA reads TGTGCCAGCAGCCGCCCCCGGACAGGGTCAGCGGATGGCTACACCTTC. It encodes CASSRPRTGSADGYTF.

The V gene is TRBV5-8, the J gene TRBJ2-5; unclear D gene. This CDR3 has 16 amino acids. In germline, CDR1 is SGHTS, CDR2 YDEGEE. Trimming shortened V by 1 base and J by 4 bases, and 17 bases separated the two germline ends. The CDR3, as DNA: TGTGCCAGCAGCTTGACATACGGGTTCAGGCCAGAGACCCAGTACTTC. Protein product: CASSLTYGFRPETQYF.

This chain links TRBV5-1 with TRBJ2-1; 9 bases agree with TRBD1. V was pared by 4 bases and J by 1 base, with 6 bases of the junction left unmatched. In germline, CDR1 is SGHRS, CDR2 YFSETQ. The CDR3 has 16 amino acids. The CDR3 spells CASSRRDRASYNEQFF. The CDR3 bases are TGCGCCAGCAGCCGGCGGGACAGGGCTTCCTACAATGAGCAGTTCTTC.

This clone turned up a few times. The chain recombines TRBV2 with TRBJ1-1; 8 bases align to TRBD1. This CDR3 has 13 residues. J was trimmed by 4 bases and V by 8 bases; bases with no gene match: 6. Germline V gene lookup returns CDR1 SNHLY and CDR2 FYNNEI. CDR3 sequence (DNA): TGTGCCAGCGGTATCCAGGGGGCCACTGAAGCTTTCTTT. This codes for CASGIQGATEAFF.